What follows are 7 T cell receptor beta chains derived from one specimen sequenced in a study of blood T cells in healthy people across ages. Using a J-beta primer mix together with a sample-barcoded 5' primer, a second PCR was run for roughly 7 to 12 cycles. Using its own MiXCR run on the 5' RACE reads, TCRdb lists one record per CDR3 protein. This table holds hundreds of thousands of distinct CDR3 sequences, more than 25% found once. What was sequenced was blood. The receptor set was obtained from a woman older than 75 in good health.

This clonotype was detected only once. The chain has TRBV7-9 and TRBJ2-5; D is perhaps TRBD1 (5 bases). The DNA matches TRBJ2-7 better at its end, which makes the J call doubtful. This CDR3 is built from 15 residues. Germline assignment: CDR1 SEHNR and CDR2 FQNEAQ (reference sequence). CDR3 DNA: TGTGCCAGCAGCCTTGGACATCTAAGGGCATACGAGCAGTACTTC. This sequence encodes CASSLGHLRAYEQYF.

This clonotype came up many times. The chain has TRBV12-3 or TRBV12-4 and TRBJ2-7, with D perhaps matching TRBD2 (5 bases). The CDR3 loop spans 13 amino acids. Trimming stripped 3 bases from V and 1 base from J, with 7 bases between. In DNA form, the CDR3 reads TGTGCCAGCAGTTTTGGGAGATCCTACGAGCAGTACTTC. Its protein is CASSFGRSYEQYF.

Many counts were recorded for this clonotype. CDR3 residues: CASRAGYYNEQFF. DNA for the CDR3: TGTGCCAGCAGGGCAGGGTACTACAATGAGCAGTTCTTC. The rearrangement links TRBV12-3 or TRBV12-4 to TRBJ2-1; tentatively, D is TRBD1 (5 bases). The ends were cut back, 6 bases at V and 3 bases at J, with 9 bases in the middle. The CDR3 covers 13 residues.

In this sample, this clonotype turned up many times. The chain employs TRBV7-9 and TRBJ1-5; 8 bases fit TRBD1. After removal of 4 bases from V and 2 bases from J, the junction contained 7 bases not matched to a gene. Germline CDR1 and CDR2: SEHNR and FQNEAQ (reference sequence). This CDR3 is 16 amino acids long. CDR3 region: CASSSRGQAGNQPQHF. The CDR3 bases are TGTGCCAGCAGCTCAAGGGGACAGGCGGGCAATCAGCCCCAGCATTTT. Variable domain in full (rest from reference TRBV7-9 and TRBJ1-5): DTGVSQNPRHKITKRGQNVTFRCDPISEHNRLYWYRQTLGQGPEFLTYFQNEAQLEKSRLLSDRFSAERPKGSFSTLEIQRTEQGDSAMYLCASSSRGQAGNQPQHFGDGTRLSIL.

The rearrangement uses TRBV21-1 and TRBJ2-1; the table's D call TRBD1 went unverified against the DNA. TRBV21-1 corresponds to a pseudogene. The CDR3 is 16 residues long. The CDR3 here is CASSKASGRQDNEQFF. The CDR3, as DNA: TGTGCCAGCAGCAAAGCCTCGGGGAGACAGGACAATGAGCAGTTCTTC.

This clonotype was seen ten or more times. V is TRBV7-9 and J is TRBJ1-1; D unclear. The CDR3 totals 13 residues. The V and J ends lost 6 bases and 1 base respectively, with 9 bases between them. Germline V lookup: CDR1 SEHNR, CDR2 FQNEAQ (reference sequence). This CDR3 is CASSFQKNTEAFF. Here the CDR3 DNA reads TGTGCCAGCAGTTTCCAGAAGAACACTGAAGCTTTCTTT.

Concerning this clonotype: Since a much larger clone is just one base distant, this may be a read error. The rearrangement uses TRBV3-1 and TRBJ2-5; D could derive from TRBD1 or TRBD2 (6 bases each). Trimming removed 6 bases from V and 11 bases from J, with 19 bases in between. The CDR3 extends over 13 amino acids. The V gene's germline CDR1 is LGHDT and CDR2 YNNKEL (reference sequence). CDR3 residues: CASRGGDRNEQYF. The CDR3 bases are TGTGCCAGCAGGGGGGGCGATAGGAATGAGCAGTACTTC.